This TCR beta chain derives from a study of cytomegalovirus exposure and HLA in healthy donors. V gave up 8 bases and J gave up 13 bases; unmatched junction bases: 12. There are 13 residues in the CDR3. Germline assignment: CDR1 MNHNS and CDR2 SASEGT. Only one count was recorded for this clone. PCR was performed using 60 Vbeta and 13 Jbeta primers. Only in-frame clones appear in the TCRdb table, and some are missing; sequencing was by immunoSEQ multiplex PCR. Of some 99,000 clones in the sample, around 77% are singletons; the top ten hold roughly 7.1%. The clonotype was recovered from a female donor in good health and CMV-seronegative. Sequenced input: PBMCs. This chain connects TRBV6-1 to TRBJ1-4, with 8 bases fitting TRBD1. The CDR3 here is CASGPDRGVLLFF. CDR3 sequence (DNA): TGTGCCAGCGGGCCTGACAGGGGAGTGTTACTGTTTTTT.